This TCR beta chain was recorded in a study of blood T cell repertoires in COVID-19. TCRdb keeps only in-frame clones here, not all; method: immunoSEQ multiplex PCR. The table has some 320,000 clones, 85% to 90% seen once. This clone occurred once. The sequence derives from a woman aged 45-59 years who had been exposed to COVID-19. The specimen was PBMCs or T cells enriched from blood (not recorded which).

The CDR3 sequence is CASSDLRGGSPLHF. CDR3 nucleotides: TGTGCCAGCAGTGACCTCCGGGGAGGTTCACCCCTCCACTTT. This chain joins TRBV6-4 and TRBJ1-6; D not certain. V was cut by 2 bases and J by 9 bases, with 11 bases left in between. CDR1 is MRHNA and CDR2 is SNTAGT in the germline V gene. The CDR3 covers 14 residues.